Below, one TCR beta chain is given with its context. Its antigen is unknown. This sample was included in a study of T cell repertoires in cytomegalovirus infection. CDR1 is MNHEY, CDR2 SVGEGT, per germline. The CDR3 has 16 residues. The junction had 10 bases not matched to a gene; V was cut back by 7 bases and J by 2 bases. TCRdb processed the reads anew with MiXCR; each CDR3 protein has one entry. The table has about 890,000 distinct CDR3 sequences, 30% to 40% seen once. V gene TRBV6-2 or TRBV6-3 combines with J gene TRBJ2-3; 9 bases agree with TRBD2. The sample was cultured CD8+ T cells from PBMCs, taken from culture after CMV antigen stimulation. The receptor was derived from a human donor in good health (CMV status not recorded). Some clones in this sample may be carry-over from other donors' samples. The CDR3 DNA is TGTGCCAGCACCCTAGGGCTAGCGGGGTACACAGATACGCAGTATTTT. It specifies CASTLGLAGYTDTQYF.